This entry concerns a single T cell receptor beta chain. Its antigen remains undetermined. Base qualities are not at hand, and no much larger clone is one base apart. These data belong to a study of blood T cell repertoires in COVID-19 (dated by TCRdb to between 2020 and 2021). At the level of the whole study: Collaborator samples came from the United States, Italy and Spain and covered acute and convalescent phases of COVID-19. The material from the prospective study consisted of cDNA or gDNA derived from T cells, B-cell-depleted T cells, or PBMCs. Subjects who had been exposed to COVID-19, were actively infected with it, or had recovered from it provided the deeply sampled blood TCRbeta repertoires that made up the dataset. The repertoires were made available in a free public database intended to serve as a resource for research on the immune response to SARS-CoV-2. The samples were drawn from the first 160 participants of the ongoing ImmuneRACE study and from more than 1,000 subjects provided by 6 global collaborators. A de-identified subject ID, COVID-19 status, age in years and sex were almost always included in the sample metadata. Where available, HLA class I and class II types were taken from metadata supplied by the sample provider and were not determined by assay-based typing.

The trim is 6 bases for V and 0 bases for J, with a gap of 12 bases between the germline ends. CDR1 and CDR2 are read off the germline V gene as SQVTM and ANQGSEA. Its CDR3 holds 14 amino acids, cysteine through phenylalanine. The retained sequence is limited to the CDR3, 42 bases, with the frame set at the first base. The immunoSEQ Assay, a bias-controlled multiplex PCR, was used to amplify TCRbeta CDR3 regions from genomic DNA. On the authors' methods: The number of nucleated cells in each sample was estimated by amplification of reference gene primers within the assay. Sequence reads were collapsed and filtered to measure the absolute abundance of every unique TCRbeta CDR3 rearrangement. Productive Simpson clonality was computed per sample as the square root of Simpson's diversity index over productive rearrangements. Not all clones reach the TCRdb copy of this immuneACCESS table, which keeps in-frame sequences only. Checked studies attribute under half of the gap to unresolved V genes and leave the rest unexplained. The DNA gave D and trimming, while V, J and clone size come from that table. The sample data list fewer than 300,000 clones, and approximately 83% of these were observed just once. The top ten constitute roughly 10% of the sample.

Overall results and qualifications from the work: The amount of clinical and demographic metadata varied by source and participant and was provided uncurated.

A second Seattle source provided samples from volunteer blood donors who had recovered from COVID-19. Collaborating institutions collected whole blood in K2EDTA tubes following their own protocols. For TCRbeta analysis, collaborator samples were shipped as frozen whole blood, as isolated PBMCs, or as DNA extracted from either sample type. The sample consisted of peripheral blood. The clonotype originates from a woman aged 45-65 years who had recovered from COVID-19. The chain uses TRBV29-1 and TRBJ1-3, and perhaps TRBD1 as D gene, on 6 matching bases. The bases read TGCAGCGTCTCCAGGGGCTTCTCTGGAAACACCATATATTTT. Its translation is CSVSRGFSGNTIYF.